The next 9 T cell receptor beta chains were all read from a single sample in a study of patients and donors after allogeneic stem cell transplantation. TCRdb itself ran the RT-PCR reads through MiXCR, one entry per CDR3 protein. This repertoire shows 150,000 to 200,000 distinct CDR3 sequences, 41% found once; its top ten account for approximately 32%. The specimen sequenced was blood, either unsorted or a sorted T cell fraction (not recorded which). These receptors were taken from a human donor who was either an allogeneic HSCT recipient or a stem cell or donor lymphocyte infusion donor (not recorded which). It is not recorded whose cells these are; they may come from a transplant donor.

The chain is built from TRBV28 and TRBJ2-1, with TRBD2 identical over 9 bases. Germline V gene data show CDR1 as MDHEN and CDR2 as SYDVKM. The CDR3 has 15 residues. Trimming removed 5 bases from V and 7 bases from J; junction bases left unmatched: 9. CDR3 in DNA: TGTGCCAGCAGTGGGCGAGCGGGAGGAAGGAATGAGCAGTTCTTC. This encodes CASSGRAGGRNEQFF.

The chain uses TRBV7-2 and TRBJ2-3, with 9 bases identical to TRBD2. V trimming: 6 bases; J trimming: 4 bases; junction bases outside the gene matches: 8. CDR1 is SGHTA, CDR2 FQGNSA, per germline. CDR3 size: 15 residues. This CDR3 is CASSQRAGGPDTQYF. In DNA, the CDR3 is TGTGCCAGCAGTCAGAGAGCGGGAGGTCCAGATACGCAGTATTTT.

This clonotype was counted ten times or more. The rearrangement links TRBV28 to TRBJ1-1, with D possibly being TRBD1 (6 bases). The CDR3 totals 15 residues. Germline V gene lookup returns CDR1 MDHEN and CDR2 SYDVKM. The V end was cut by 2 bases, the J end by 1 base, with 11 bases between. The CDR3 coding sequence is TGTGCCAGCAGTTTAGTCTGGGGGCGGAACACTGAAGCTTTCTTT. Protein product: CASSLVWGRNTEAFF. Full variable domain (remainder filled in from reference TRBV28 and TRBJ1-1): DVKVTQSSRYLVKRTGEKVFLECVQDMDHENMFWYRQDPGLGLRLIYFSYDVKMKEKGDIPEGYSVSREKKERFSLILESASTNQTSMYLCASSLVWGRNTEAFFGQGTRLTVV.

This clonotype was seen more than once but under ten times. The genes are TRBV29-1 and TRBJ1-1, with TRBD1 as a possible D gene (5 bases). With 6 bases removed from V and 2 bases from J, the gap between germline ends came to 13 bases. CDR1 is SQVTM, CDR2 ANQGSEA, per germline. This CDR3 has 13 residues. The CDR3: CSVKGTYNTEAFF. The CDR3 DNA reads TGCAGCGTAAAGGGGACGTATAACACTGAAGCTTTCTTT.

V gene TRBV6-2 or TRBV6-3 combines with J gene TRBJ1-1; TRBD1 might be the D (5 bases). The CDR3 is made up of 15 amino acids. The germline V gene has CDR1 MNHEY and CDR2 SVGEGT. The V and J ends lost 4 bases and 1 base respectively, with 13 bases between them. The CDR3 DNA reads as TGTGCCAGCAGTTCGGGCAGGGATGGGAACACTGAAGCTTTCTTT. Encoded protein: CASSSGRDGNTEAFF.

This rearrangement joins TRBV3-1 to TRBJ2-1; D is perhaps TRBD1 or TRBD2 (5 bases each). There are 13 residues in the CDR3. With 5 bases removed from V and 10 bases from J, the gap between germline ends came to 15 bases. Germline CDR1 is LGHDT and CDR2 is YNNKEL (reference sequence). DNA for the CDR3: TGTGCCAGCAGCGCCCCTTGGGACCCGGAGCAGTTCTTC. Its translation: CASSAPWDPEQFF.

The chain links TRBV12-3 or TRBV12-4 to TRBJ1-5, with D possibly TRBD1 on 6 matching bases. The CDR3 has 15 residues. V shed 6 bases and J shed 0 bases, with 12 bases lying between them. The DNA for the CDR3 is TGTGCCAGCAGGACAGGTGGAGGTAGCAATCAGCCCCAGCATTTT. Residues: CASRTGGGSNQPQHF.

The rearrangement uses TRBV2 and TRBJ1-1; no firm D call. The germline CDR1 and CDR2 sequences are SNHLY and FYNNEI. V lost 4 bases and J 0 bases, leaving 9 bases between the germline ends. This CDR3 has 14 amino acids. CDR3 residues: CASSGLPMNTEAFF. In DNA, the CDR3 is TGTGCCAGCAGTGGACTACCCATGAACACTGAAGCTTTCTTT.

The chain uses TRBV5-1 and TRBJ1-1; 10 nucleotides match TRBD1. With V trimmed by 4 bases and J by 5 bases, 8 bases remained unmatched. CDR3 length: 15 amino acids. Germline-derived CDR1 and CDR2 are SGHRS and YFSETQ. The CDR3 reads CASSKDRGRWTEAFF. CDR3 nucleotides: TGCGCCAGCAGCAAGGACAGGGGGAGGTGGACTGAAGCTTTCTTT.